This TCR beta chain was documented in a study of T cells in Graves' hyperthyroidism and ophthalmopathy. Amplification of TCR beta CDR3 regions was performed using RNA transcripts as template. HTBI primers were employed in a first-round RT-PCR of the TCR CDR3. TCRdb re-called the multiplex PCR reads through MiXCR, storing one row per CDR3 protein. Seen here are hundreds of thousands of distinct CDR3 sequences, 15% to 18% observed once, and the top ten hold roughly 14%. The germline CDR1 and CDR2 sequences are DFQATT and SNEGSKA (reference sequence). The V end lost 4 bases, the J end lost 4 bases, and 20 bases lay between the germline ends. This CDR3 has 16 residues. Fresh peripheral blood, more than 8 ml of it, supplied the PBMCs.

The clonotype was recovered from a woman between 18 and 29 years old with Graves' hyperthyroidism. The sequenced sample was blood. The chain carries TRBV20-1 and TRBJ1-5; tentatively, D is TRBD1 (5 bases). CDR3 sequence (DNA): TGCAGTGCTAAGGGGAGAGGGGACCCAGCAAATCAGCCCCAGCATTTT. As protein: CSAKGRGDPANQPQHF.